This passage covers 19 T cell receptor beta chains from one sample sequenced in a study of radiation and T cells in renal cell carcinoma. Profiling relied on immunoSEQ multiplex PCR, and the TCRdb table lists in-frame clones only, not all of them. The sample shows 100,000 to 150,000 clones, about four fifths of them seen only once. Time point given: blood 2 weeks post-SBRT. Treatment given: 15 Gy SBRT to primary tumor, nephrectomy 4 weeks later. The starting material was blood, obtained from a patient whose treatment included radiotherapy and nephrectomy. The receptor source for this set is a man in his fifties with renal cell carcinoma.

The V gene is TRBV11-2, the J gene TRBJ1-5, with a possible D match to TRBD1 (5 bases). Looked up from germline, CDR1 is SGHAT and CDR2 is FQNNGV. Trimming left V 5 bases short and J 5 bases short, with 10 bases between. CDR3 length: 13 residues. CDR3 residues: CASSLDRDQPQHF. The CDR3 coding sequence is TGTGCCAGCAGCCTCGACAGAGATCAGCCCCAGCATTTT.

The chain has TRBV7-2 and TRBJ1-1, with a tentative D call TRBD1 (6 bases). This CDR3 is 14 amino acids long. CDR1 is SGHTA, CDR2 FQGNSA, per germline. With 3 bases removed from V and 4 bases from J, the gap between germline ends came to 12 bases. The CDR3 loop reads CASSFRQVVTEAFF. The CDR3 DNA sequence: TGTGCCAGCAGCTTCAGACAGGTTGTCACTGAAGCTTTCTTT. The variable domain in full, completed from reference TRBV7-2 and TRBJ1-1, reads GAGVSQSPSNKVTEKGKDVELRCDPISGHTALYWYRQSLGQGLEFLIYFQGNSAPDKSGLPSDRFSAERTGGSVSTLTIQRTQQEDSAVYLCASSFRQVVTEAFFGQGTRLTVV.

The CDR3 DNA follows: TGCGCCAGCAGCTTTTTGGGCAGGGTGGATCAGCCCCAGCATTTT. It is translated as CASSFLGRVDQPQHF. V usage is TRBV5-1 and J usage is TRBJ1-5; possible D gene TRBD1, 5 bases. The CDR3 has 15 amino acids. CDR1 and CDR2 (germline): SGHRS, YFSETQ. Trimming removed 2 bases at V and 5 bases at J, with 14 bases between.

The rearrangement uses TRBV28 and TRBJ2-7; D is ambiguous. Per the germline V gene, CDR1 is MDHEN and CDR2 is SYDVKM. Trimming shortened V by 5 bases and J by 1 base, and 15 bases separated the two germline ends. The CDR3 extends over 15 amino acids. This chain's CDR3 is CASSPTDVQSYEQYF. DNA for the CDR3: TGTGCCAGCAGTCCCACGGACGTACAGTCCTACGAGCAGTACTTC. Full variable domain (remainder filled in from reference TRBV28 and TRBJ2-7): DVKVTQSSRYLVKRTGEKVFLECVQDMDHENMFWYRQDPGLGLRLIYFSYDVKMKEKGDIPEGYSVSREKKERFSLILESASTNQTSMYLCASSPTDVQSYEQYFGPGTRLTVT.

V is TRBV11-2 and J is TRBJ1-5; 11 bases map to TRBD1. CDR1 and CDR2 (germline): SGHAT, FQNNGV. The trim removed 4 bases at V and 5 bases at J, leaving 4 bases unmatched. The CDR3 runs to 15 residues. The CDR3 sequence: CASSWTGGADQPQHF. For the CDR3, the DNA is TGTGCCAGCAGCTGGACAGGGGGCGCGGATCAGCCCCAGCATTTT.

This chain uses TRBV7-2 with TRBJ2-1; TRBD1 matches at 8 bases. This CDR3 is built from 17 residues. Losses at the gene ends were 0 bases for V and 4 bases for J; bases not matched to a gene: 8. Germline V gives CDR1 SGHTA, CDR2 FQGNSA. In DNA form, the CDR3 reads TGTGCCAGCAGCTTAGCCCACTTGGACAGGGAGTACAATGAGCAGTTCTTC. Encoded protein: CASSLAHLDREYNEQFF.

V and J are TRBV29-1 and TRBJ1-6; 7 bases agree with TRBD1. From germline, CDR1 is SQVTM and CDR2 ANQGSEA. The CDR3 covers 16 residues. V lost 8 bases to trimming and J lost 0 bases; unmatched junction nucleotides: 10. CDR3 sequence reads: CSPRDGDSSYNSPLHF. The CDR3 bases are TGCAGCCCGAGAGACGGGGACAGCTCCTATAATTCACCCCTCCACTTT.

The chain combines TRBV2 with TRBJ2-2; 7 positions match TRBD2. The germline CDR1 and CDR2 sequences are SNHLY and FYNNEI. With 6 bases clipped from V and 5 bases from J, the junction kept 15 bases outside the gene matches. This CDR3 is built from 17 residues. CDR3 nucleotide sequence: TGTGCCAGCAGGTCGTCCCGCGGCGGGAGATATACCGGGGAGCTGTTTTTT. Translation gives CASRSSRGGRYTGELFF.

The chain recombines TRBV4-3 with TRBJ1-2; 9 bases match TRBD1. The V segment lost 3 bases and the J segment 8 bases; nucleotides outside the gene matches: 13. The CDR3 length is 16 residues. Germline CDR1 and CDR2: LGHNA and YSLEER. The CDR3 loop is CASSQTTGTGRRGYTF. DNA for the CDR3: TGCGCCAGCAGCCAGACCACCGGGACAGGGAGGAGAGGCTACACCTTC.

CDR3 DNA sequence: TGCGCCAGCAGCTTGGCCTCGGGAACACCTGAAGCTTTCTTT. Residues: CASSLASGTPEAFF. The rearrangement uses TRBV5-1 and TRBJ1-1; D call uncertain. V was clipped by 0 bases and J by 6 bases, with 12 bases between them. This CDR3 contains 14 residues. Looked up from germline, CDR1 is SGHRS and CDR2 is YFSETQ.

The chain has TRBV6-5 and TRBJ1-2; perhaps TRBD1 as D (6 bases). The CDR3 length is 14 residues. Trimming removed 5 bases at V and 3 bases at J, with 13 bases between. The V gene's germline CDR1 is MNHEY and CDR2 SVGAGI. CDR3 amino acids: CASSRTTGDYGYTF. The CDR3 nucleotides are TGTGCCAGCAGTAGAACGACAGGCGACTATGGCTACACCTTC.

CDR3 residues: CASSLVYRSTLQETQYF. CDR3 coding DNA: TGTGCCAGCAGCTTAGTTTACAGGTCGACCCTTCAAGAGACCCAGTACTTC. The chain is built from TRBV7-2 and TRBJ2-5, with D possibly matching TRBD1 (5 bases). Germline V gives CDR1 SGHTA, CDR2 FQGNSA. The CDR3 extends over 17 amino acids. Trimming removed 1 base at V and 2 bases at J, with 17 bases between.

The V call is TRBV7-3, the J call TRBJ2-3; 7 positions agree with TRBD2. V lost 5 bases to trimming and J lost 0 bases; unmatched junction nucleotides: 2. The CDR3 has 14 amino acids. Germline values: CDR1 SGHTA, CDR2 FQGTGA. The CDR3 loop is CASSPGGSTDTQYF. In DNA, the CDR3 is TGTGCCAGCAGCCCCGGGGGGAGCACAGATACGCAGTATTTT.

This clone was recorded many times. The chain links TRBV9 to TRBJ1-3; 8 bases agree with TRBD1. The V and J ends lost 0 bases and 0 bases, in that order; junction bases with no gene match: 5. The CDR3 sequence is 17 residues long. Per germline, CDR1 SGDLS and CDR2 YYNGEE. In DNA form, the CDR3 reads TGTGCCAGCAGCGTAGGGGCGGGACAGGTCTCTGGAAACACCATATATTTT. It translates to CASSVGAGQVSGNTIYF.

The chain carries TRBV4-3 and TRBJ2-1; TRBD1 is a possible D gene (5 bases). V lost 0 bases, J lost 2 bases, and 8 bases lay in between. Germline V gives CDR1 LGHNA, CDR2 YSLEER. CDR3 size: 15 residues. The CDR3 spells CASSQDPGPYNEQFF. CDR3 coding DNA: TGCGCCAGCAGCCAAGATCCAGGGCCCTACAATGAGCAGTTCTTC.

This clone was observed a single time. This rearrangement joins TRBV4-3 to TRBJ1-2; TRBD1 matches 9 bases. V shed 2 bases and J 4 bases; nucleotides not matched to a gene: 2. This CDR3 region has 14 residues. Germline assignment: CDR1 LGHNA and CDR2 YSLEER. CDR3 coding DNA: TGCGCCAGCAGCCAAACAGGGGGCATCTATGGCTACACCTTC. Residues: CASSQTGGIYGYTF.

The gene calls are TRBV5-4 and TRBJ2-5; tentative D call: TRBD2 (6 bases). The V gene lost 0 bases and the J gene lost 4 bases, with 16 bases spanning the gap. Looked up from germline, CDR1 is SGHNT and CDR2 is YYREEE (reference sequence). CDR3 length: 16 amino acids. Here the CDR3 reads CASSLAGRGFIETQYF. CDR3 DNA: TGTGCCAGCAGCTTGGCGGGCCGGGGGTTTATAGAGACCCAGTACTTC.

This clone was picked up one time. An end of the junction differs from the germline gene, which may be a read error. The genes are TRBV7-9 and TRBJ1-1, with TRBD1 identical over 10 bases. Per the germline V gene, CDR1 is SEHNR and CDR2 is FQNEAQ (reference sequence). The CDR3 length is 15 residues. The DNA for the CDR3 is TGTGCCAGCAGCTACCGGGACAGGGGAAAAACTGAAGCTCTCTTT. This translates into CASSYRDRGKTEALF.

The chain joins TRBV10-1 to TRBJ1-2, with D maybe TRBD1 (5 bases). CDR3 length: 13 amino acids. The germline CDR1 and CDR2 sequences are WNHNN and SYGVQD (reference sequence). V was pared by 5 bases and J by 4 bases, with 11 bases between. The CDR3 DNA sequence: TGCGCCAGCAGTATCGGGACGGGCTATGGCTACACCTTC. Translating it yields CASSIGTGYGYTF.